The 19 T cell receptor beta chains listed next were all sequenced from one sample in a study of neurological immune-mediated disorders. MiXCR, applied by TCRdb to the 5' RACE reads, yields one record per CDR3 protein. The sample holds about 59,000 distinct CDR3 sequences, approximately 11% seen once. Sequences were obtained from PBMCs. The origin of the receptors is a woman in her fifties or sixties with HTLV-1-associated myelopathy (HAM/TSP).

This clonotype was seen repeatedly, ten times or more. V usage is TRBV5-6 and J usage is TRBJ2-4, with TRBD2 matching 11 bases. CDR3 length equals 19 residues. V was clipped by 1 base and J by 1 base; unmatched bases: 10. Germline V gives CDR1 SGHDT, CDR2 YYEEEE. The CDR3 nucleotides read TGTGCCAGCAGCTTGTGGAGTAGCGGGAGGGCCTTCGCCAAAAACATTCAGTACTTC. This sequence encodes CASSLWSSGRAFAKNIQYF.

This clonotype was observed at least ten times. This chain links TRBV28 with TRBJ2-7; D tentatively fits TRBD1 or TRBD2 (6 bases each). Germline loops: CDR1 MDHEN, CDR2 SYDVKM. This CDR3 has 14 amino acids. Trimming removed 8 bases at V and 0 bases at J, with 14 bases between. CDR3 loop: CASQRGANSYEQYF. The CDR3 DNA reads as TGTGCCAGCCAAAGGGGGGCTAACTCCTACGAGCAGTACTTC.

At least ten counts were recorded for this clonotype. This rearrangement joins TRBV15 to TRBJ1-2, with unresolved D. V lost 3 bases to trimming and J lost 6 bases, with 20 bases between them. The CDR3 runs 16 residues. From germline, CDR1 is LNHNV and CDR2 YYDKDF (reference sequence). The CDR3 is CATSSSRGSRTNGYTF. The DNA for the CDR3 is TGTGCCACCAGCAGCTCAAGAGGGAGCAGGACTAATGGCTACACCTTC.

V and J are TRBV3-1 and TRBJ2-1, with 12 nucleotides matching TRBD2. V was pared by 3 bases and J by 4 bases, with 4 bases of the junction left unmatched. CDR3 size: 16 residues. From germline, CDR1 is LGHDT and CDR2 YNNKEL (reference sequence). The CDR3 here is CASSHSTSGSYNEQFF. Written as DNA, the CDR3 is TGTGCCAGCAGCCATTCGACTAGCGGGAGTTACAATGAGCAGTTCTTC.

This clonotype was detected many times. DNA of the CDR3: TGTGCCAGCAGCTTAGATCTACTAGCGGGGGAAGGGGAGACCCAGTACTTC. Translation: CASSLDLLAGEGETQYF. The chain is built from TRBV11-2 and TRBJ2-5; 11 nucleotides line up with TRBD2. Trimming at V came to 0 bases and at J to 5 bases, leaving 8 bases not matched to a gene. CDR1 SGHAT and CDR2 FQNNGV come from the germline V gene. The CDR3 totals 17 residues.

This clonotype was found many times. The chain uses TRBV6-1 and TRBJ2-3, with D maybe TRBD2 (6 bases). This CDR3 spans 15 amino acids. Germline CDR1 MNHNS, CDR2 SASEGT. V was cut by 1 base and J by 4 bases, with 12 bases left in between. Here the CDR3 reads CASSEEGGGADTQYF. In nucleotides, the CDR3 is TGTGCCAGCAGTGAAGAGGGCGGAGGGGCAGATACGCAGTATTTT.

There are many counts of this clonotype. The chain is built from TRBV20-1 and TRBJ1-5; D gene ambiguous. Trimming cost V 3 bases and J 5 bases, with 14 bases left between them. CDR1 and CDR2 from the germline V gene are DFQATT and SNEGSKA (reference sequence). The CDR3 contains 14 residues. The CDR3 sequence is CSASPGGPDQPQHF. The CDR3 coding sequence is TGCAGTGCTAGTCCTGGAGGGCCGGATCAGCCCCAGCATTTT.

This clonotype was recorded a few times. This chain links TRBV7-8 with TRBJ1-6; 9 positions agree with TRBD1. The germline V gene encodes CDR1 SGHVS and CDR2 FQNEAQ. J was trimmed by 9 bases and V by 3 bases; bases with no gene match: 9. The CDR3 contains 16 residues. The CDR3 here is CASSFSFGQGISPLHF. The CDR3 DNA reads TGTGCCAGCAGCTTCTCCTTCGGACAGGGGATTTCACCCCTCCACTTT.

This clonotype was counted only a few times. The chain joins TRBV7-2 to TRBJ2-5; 12 nucleotides agree with TRBD2. Germline lookup yields CDR1 SGHTA and CDR2 FQGNSA. CDR3 size: 16 residues. V dropped 5 bases and J dropped 3; count of bases not matched to a gene: 7. The CDR3 region is CASSASGRAGEETQYF. The CDR3 DNA sequence: TGTGCCAGCAGCGCTAGCGGGAGGGCCGGGGAAGAGACCCAGTACTTC. The full variable domain, in which reference TRBV7-2 and TRBJ2-5 provide the parts outside the CDR3, is GAGVSQSPSNKVTEKGKDVELRCDPISGHTALYWYRQSLGQGLEFLIYFQGNSAPDKSGLPSDRFSAERTGGSVSTLTIQRTQQEDSAVYLCASSASGRAGEETQYFGPGTRLLVL.

In regard to this clonotype: One base away lies a much larger clone, so this may be a sequencing read error. The gene calls are TRBV4-1 and TRBJ1-2; no reliable D call. CDR3 length equals 12 residues. The germline V and J ends were trimmed by 3 bases and 6 bases, with 8 bases remaining between them. The germline gives CDR1 MGHRA, CDR2 YSYEKL. CDR3: CASSHRWHGYTF. In nucleotides, the CDR3 is TGCGCCAGCAGCCACAGGTGGCATGGCTACACCTTC.

This clonotype was detected many times. The chain recombines TRBV4-1 with TRBJ2-1; D is possibly TRBD1 or TRBD2 (6 bases each). With 3 bases removed from V and 8 bases from J, the gap between germline ends came to 14 bases. The CDR3 length is 14 residues. The germline V gene has CDR1 MGHRA and CDR2 YSYEKL. The CDR3, as DNA: TGCGCCAGCAGCCACCGCGCTAGGGGGGATGAGCAGTTCTTC. Protein sequence: CASSHRARGDEQFF.

This clonotype has a count of ten or more. The chain joins TRBV28 to TRBJ1-2; tentatively, D is TRBD1 (6 bases). V was shortened by 3 bases and J by 8 bases, with 16 bases between the two germline ends. CDR3 size: 14 residues. Germline assignment: CDR1 MDHEN and CDR2 SYDVKM. CDR3 loop: CASSFSSGAEGYTF. CDR3 bases: TGTGCCAGCAGTTTTTCGTCGGGGGCTGAAGGCTACACCTTC.

This clonotype was detected many times. This chain joins TRBV5-1 and TRBJ2-1; D is perhaps TRBD1 (5 bases). Trimming pared 1 base from V and 9 bases from J, leaving 14 bases between. Germline values: CDR1 SGHRS, CDR2 YFSETQ. This CDR3 region has 14 residues. The CDR3 nucleotides read TGCGCCAGCAGCTTGCCAGGGCCCCAGGGTGAGCAGTTCTTC. Its protein product is CASSLPGPQGEQFF.

This clonotype appeared many times. This chain connects TRBV11-1 to TRBJ2-7, with unresolved D. This CDR3 spans 13 amino acids. CDR1 SGHAT and CDR2 FQDESV come from the germline V gene (reference sequence). V was shortened by 5 bases and J by 3 bases, with 11 bases between the two germline ends. In nucleotides, the CDR3 is TGTGCCAGCAGCGCCGTCCGGTACTACGAGCAGTACTTC. Its translation: CASSAVRYYEQYF.

The rearrangement uses TRBV4-2 and TRBJ2-5, with 12 bases that match TRBD2. The CDR3 is 17 amino acids. The trim removed 0 bases at V and 1 base at J, leaving 3 bases unmatched. The germline gives CDR1 LGHNA, CDR2 YNFKEQ. CDR3 in amino acids: CASSQDLLAGGQETQYF. CDR3 nucleotide sequence: TGTGCCAGCAGCCAAGATTTACTAGCGGGAGGCCAAGAGACCCAGTACTTC.

The rearrangement links TRBV7-6 to TRBJ2-6, with D unresolved. Trimming cost V 5 bases and J 0 bases, with 11 bases left between them. Germline V gives CDR1 SGHVS, CDR2 FNYEAQ. The CDR3 loop spans 16 amino acids. CDR3 loop: CASSVGRTSGANVLTF. The CDR3, as DNA: TGTGCCAGCAGCGTCGGACGGACCTCTGGGGCCAACGTCCTGACTTTC. The full variable domain, with the rest looked up from reference TRBV7-6 and TRBJ2-6, is GAGVSQSPRYKVTKRGQDVALRCDPISGHVSLYWYRQALGQGPEFLTYFNYEAQQDKSGLPNDRFSAERPEGSISTLTIQRTEQRDSAMYRCASSVGRTSGANVLTFGAGSRLTVL.

This clonotype was seen many times. The genes are TRBV29-1 and TRBJ1-2; possible D gene TRBD1, 5 bases. The CDR3 is 12 residues long. Germline CDR1 SQVTM, CDR2 ANQGSEA. The V and J ends lost 3 bases and 6 bases respectively, with 11 bases between them. The CDR3 region is CSVDWQGHGYTF. CDR3 coding DNA: TGCAGCGTTGATTGGCAGGGTCATGGCTACACCTTC.

With respect to this clonotype: Being one base from a much bigger clone, this may be a read error. The gene calls are TRBV28 and TRBJ2-7; possible D gene TRBD2, 6 bases. Germline V gene sequence: CDR1 MDHEN, CDR2 SYDVKM. Trimming took 2 bases from V and 1 from J, leaving 15 bases between them. The CDR3 sequence is 16 residues long. The CDR3 nucleotides are TGTGCCAGCAGTTTACACCCTAGCGTGCCATCCTACGAGCAGTACTTC. Its translation is CASSLHPSVPSYEQYF. Together with reference TRBV28 and TRBJ2-7, the CDR3 gives the full variable domain: DVKVTQSSRYLVKRTGEKVFLECVQDMDHENMFWYRQDPGLGLRLIYFSYDVKMKEKGDIPEGYSVSREKKERFSLILESASTNQTSMYLCASSLHPSVPSYEQYFGPGTRLTVT.

This clonotype has ten or more counts. V gene TRBV7-9 combines with J gene TRBJ1-5; D unclear. The CDR3 is made up of 12 amino acids. Deletions cut 1 base from V and 3 bases from J, with 1 base between. Germline assignment: CDR1 SEHNR and CDR2 FQNEAQ (reference sequence). The CDR3 is CASSLVNQPQHF. CDR3 in DNA: TGTGCCAGCAGCTTAGTCAATCAGCCCCAGCATTTT.